This T cell receptor beta chain was found in a study of regulatory T cells in long-lasting Graves disease. V gave up 2 bases and J gave up 4 bases, with 5 bases separating them. The V gene's germline CDR1 is MNHEY and CDR2 SVGEGT. This CDR3 is 13 amino acids long. Sample time point: persistent/refractory GD, antithyroid drugs over 5 years with positive TRAb. TCR sequences were obtained from RNA taken from PBMCs. Diagnoses of Graves' disease were made by American Thyroid Association guidelines. Construction of the TCR beta libraries employed iRepertoire HTBI primers in conjunction with Arm-PCR of CDR3 regions. TCRdb reanalysed the multiplex PCR reads using MiXCR and keeps one entry per CDR3 protein. The table has around 500,000 distinct CDR3 sequences, around 20% seen once.

This TCR derives from a female donor with Graves disease. The chain carries TRBV6-2 or TRBV6-3 and TRBJ2-2; D is undetermined. The starting material was peripheral blood mononuclear cells (PBMCs), obtained when the disease was refractory, from a patient treated with antithyroid drugs. As DNA, the CDR3 is TGTGCCAGCAGTTACAAGGTCACCGGGGAGCTGTTTTTT. Translated, it gives CASSYKVTGELFF.